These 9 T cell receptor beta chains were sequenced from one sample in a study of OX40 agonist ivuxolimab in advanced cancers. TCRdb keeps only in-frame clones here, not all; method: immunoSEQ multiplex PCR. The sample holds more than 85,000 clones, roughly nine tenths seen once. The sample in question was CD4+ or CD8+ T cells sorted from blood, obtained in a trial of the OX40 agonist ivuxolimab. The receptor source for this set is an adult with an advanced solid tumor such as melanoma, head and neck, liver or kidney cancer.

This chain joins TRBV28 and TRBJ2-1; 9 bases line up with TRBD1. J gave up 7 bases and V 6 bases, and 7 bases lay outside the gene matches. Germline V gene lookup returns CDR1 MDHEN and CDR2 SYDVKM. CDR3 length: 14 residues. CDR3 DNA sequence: TGTGCCAGCAGATTACAGGGGGCAAATAATGAGCAGTTCTTC. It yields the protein CASRLQGANNEQFF.

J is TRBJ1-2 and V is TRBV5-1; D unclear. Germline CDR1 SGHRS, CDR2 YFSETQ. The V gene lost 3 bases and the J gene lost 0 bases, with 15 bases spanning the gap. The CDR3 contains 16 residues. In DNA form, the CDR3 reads TGCGCCAGCAGCTATACGTTCGGTGCAGCTAACTATGGCTACACCTTC. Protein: CASSYTFGAANYGYTF. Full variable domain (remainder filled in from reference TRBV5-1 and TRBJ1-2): KAGVTQTPRYLIKTRGQQVTLSCSPISGHRSVSWYQQTPGQGLQFLFEYFSETQRNKGNFPGRFSGRQFSNSRSEMNVSTLELGDSALYLCASSYTFGAANYGYTFGSGTRLTVV.

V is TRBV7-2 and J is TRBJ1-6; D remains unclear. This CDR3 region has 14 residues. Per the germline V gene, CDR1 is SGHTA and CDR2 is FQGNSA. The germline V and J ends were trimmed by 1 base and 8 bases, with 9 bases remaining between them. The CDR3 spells CASSLGGNHSPLHF. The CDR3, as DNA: TGTGCCAGCAGCTTAGGGGGAAATCATTCACCCCTCCACTTT.

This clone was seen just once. CDR3 in amino acids: CASSLVPSTGARAYEQYF. In nucleotides, the CDR3 is TGTGCCAGCAGCTTAGTCCCCTCGACAGGGGCGAGGGCCTACGAGCAGTACTTC. This chain uses TRBV11-2 with TRBJ2-7, with 8 positions matching TRBD1. Unmatched junction bases numbered 13, after V lost 1 base and J lost 2 bases. Looked up from germline, CDR1 is SGHAT and CDR2 is FQNNGV. The CDR3 has 18 amino acids. Supplemented by reference TRBV11-2 and TRBJ2-7, the full variable domain reads EAGVAQSPRYKIIEKRQSVAFWCNPISGHATLYWYQQILGQGPKLLIQFQNNGVVDDSQLPKDRFSAERLKGVDSTLKIQPAKLEDSAVYLCASSLVPSTGARAYEQYFGPGTRLTVT.

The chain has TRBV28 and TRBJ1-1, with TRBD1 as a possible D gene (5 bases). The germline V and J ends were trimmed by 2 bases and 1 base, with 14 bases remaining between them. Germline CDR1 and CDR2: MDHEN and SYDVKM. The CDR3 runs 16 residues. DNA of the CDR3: TGTGCCAGCAGTTTACCCGGGGGACCCCGGAACACTGAAGCTTTCTTT. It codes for CASSLPGGPRNTEAFF.

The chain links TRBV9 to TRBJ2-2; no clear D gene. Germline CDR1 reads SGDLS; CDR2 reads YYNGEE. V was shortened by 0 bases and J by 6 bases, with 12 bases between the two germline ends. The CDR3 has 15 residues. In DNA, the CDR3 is TGTGCCAGCAGCGTAGCTACCAGCACCTCCGGGGAGCTGTTTTTT. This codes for CASSVATSTSGELFF.

The CDR3 reads CASRLGQSSNQPQHF. For the CDR3, the DNA is TGTGCCAGCAGGCTGGGACAAAGTAGCAATCAGCCCCAGCATTTT. The rearrangement joins TRBV6-5 to TRBJ1-5, with D possibly TRBD1 on 6 matching bases. This CDR3 is 15 amino acids long. CDR1 and CDR2 from the germline V gene are MNHEY and SVGAGI. The ends were cut back, 6 bases at V and 0 bases at J, with 12 bases in the middle.

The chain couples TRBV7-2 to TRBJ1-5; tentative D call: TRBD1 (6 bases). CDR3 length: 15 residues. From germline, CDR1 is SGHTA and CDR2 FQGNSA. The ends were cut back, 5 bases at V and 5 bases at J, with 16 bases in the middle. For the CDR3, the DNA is TGTGCCAGCAGCCAAGCCAGGGGATTGGATCAGCCCCAGCATTTT. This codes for CASSQARGLDQPQHF.

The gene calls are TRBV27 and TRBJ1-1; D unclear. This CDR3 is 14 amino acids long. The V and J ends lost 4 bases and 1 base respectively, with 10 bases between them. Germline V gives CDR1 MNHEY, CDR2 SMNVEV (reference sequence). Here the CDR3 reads CASSSQPWNTEAFF. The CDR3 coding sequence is TGTGCCAGCAGTTCACAGCCTTGGAACACTGAAGCTTTCTTT.